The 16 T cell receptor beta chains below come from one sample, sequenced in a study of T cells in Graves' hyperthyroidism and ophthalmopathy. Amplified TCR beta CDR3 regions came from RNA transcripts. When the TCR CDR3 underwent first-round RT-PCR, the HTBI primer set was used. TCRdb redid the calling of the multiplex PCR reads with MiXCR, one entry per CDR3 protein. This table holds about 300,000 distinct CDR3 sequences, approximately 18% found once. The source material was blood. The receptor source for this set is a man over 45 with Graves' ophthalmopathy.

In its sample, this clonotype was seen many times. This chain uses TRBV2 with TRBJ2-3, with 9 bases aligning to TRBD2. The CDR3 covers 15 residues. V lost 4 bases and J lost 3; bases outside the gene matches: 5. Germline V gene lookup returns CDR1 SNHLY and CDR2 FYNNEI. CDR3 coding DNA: TGTGCCAGCAGTGTAGAAACTAGCGGGACAGATACGCAGTATTTT. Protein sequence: CASSVETSGTDTQYF.

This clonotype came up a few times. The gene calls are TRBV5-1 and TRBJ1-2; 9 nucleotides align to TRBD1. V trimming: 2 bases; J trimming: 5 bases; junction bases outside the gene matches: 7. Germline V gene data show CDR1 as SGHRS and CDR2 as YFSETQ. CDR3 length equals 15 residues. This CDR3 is CASSFSWTGEYGYTF. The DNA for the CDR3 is TGCGCCAGCAGCTTCTCCTGGACAGGGGAGTATGGCTACACCTTC. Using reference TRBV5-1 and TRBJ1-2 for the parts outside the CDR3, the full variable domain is KAGVTQTPRYLIKTRGQQVTLSCSPISGHRSVSWYQQTPGQGLQFLFEYFSETQRNKGNFPGRFSGRQFSNSRSEMNVSTLELGDSALYLCASSFSWTGEYGYTFGSGTRLTVV.

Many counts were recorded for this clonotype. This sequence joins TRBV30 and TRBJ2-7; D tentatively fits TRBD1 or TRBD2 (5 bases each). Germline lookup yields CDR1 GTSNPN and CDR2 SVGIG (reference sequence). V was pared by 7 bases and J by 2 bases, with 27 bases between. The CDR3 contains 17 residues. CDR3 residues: CAYLNIGTPLLPYEQYF. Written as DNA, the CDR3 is TGTGCCTATCTCAATATCGGGACCCCCTTGTTGCCCTACGAGCAGTACTTC.

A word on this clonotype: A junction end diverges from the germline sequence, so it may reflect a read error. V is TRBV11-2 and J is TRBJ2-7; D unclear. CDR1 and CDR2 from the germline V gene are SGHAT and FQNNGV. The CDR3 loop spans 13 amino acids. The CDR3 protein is CASSLVGGYERYF. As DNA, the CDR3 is TGTGCCAGCAGCTTAGTGGGCGGATACGAGCGGTACTTC.

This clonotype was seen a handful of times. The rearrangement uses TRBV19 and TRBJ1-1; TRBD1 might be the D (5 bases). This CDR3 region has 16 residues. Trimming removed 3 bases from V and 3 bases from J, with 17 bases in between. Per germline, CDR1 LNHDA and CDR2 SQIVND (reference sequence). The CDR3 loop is CASSMEGTAVDTEAFF. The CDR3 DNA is TGTGCCAGTAGTATGGAGGGGACCGCGGTGGACACTGAAGCTTTCTTT.

The CDR3 DNA is TGTGCCAGTAGTACCACGGACATAGGGTATGGCTACACCTTC. As protein: CASSTTDIGYGYTF. The V and J genes are TRBV19 and TRBJ1-2; the D gene is possibly TRBD1 (5 bases). The length of the CDR3 is 14 residues. The V gene's germline CDR1 is LNHDA and CDR2 SQIVND (reference sequence). V lost 4 bases and J lost 5, with 14 bases in between.

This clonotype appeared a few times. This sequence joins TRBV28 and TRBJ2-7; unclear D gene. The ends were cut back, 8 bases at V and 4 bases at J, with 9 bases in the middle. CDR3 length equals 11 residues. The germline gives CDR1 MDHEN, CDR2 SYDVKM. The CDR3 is CASGKGYEQYF. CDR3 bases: TGTGCCAGCGGTAAAGGTTACGAGCAGTACTTC.

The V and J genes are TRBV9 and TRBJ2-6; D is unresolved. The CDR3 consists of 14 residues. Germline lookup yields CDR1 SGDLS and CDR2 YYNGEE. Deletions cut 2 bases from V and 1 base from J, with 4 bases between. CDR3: CASSVRSGANVLTF. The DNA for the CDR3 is TGTGCCAGCAGCGTCCGGTCTGGGGCCAACGTCCTGACTTTC.

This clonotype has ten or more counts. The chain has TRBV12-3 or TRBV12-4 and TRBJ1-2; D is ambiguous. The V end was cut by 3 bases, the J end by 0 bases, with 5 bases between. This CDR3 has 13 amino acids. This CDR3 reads CASSLGPNYGYTF. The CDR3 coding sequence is TGTGCCAGCAGTTTGGGTCCTAACTATGGCTACACCTTC.

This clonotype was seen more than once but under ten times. As DNA, the CDR3 is TGTGCCAGCAGCGAAACTCTGGGGGTCACTGAAGCTTTCTTT. Residues: CASSETLGVTEAFF. The J gene is TRBJ1-1, the V gene TRBV9; the D gene is possibly TRBD1 (5 bases). Trimming shortened V by 3 bases and J by 4 bases, and 13 bases separated the two germline ends. The CDR3 is 14 amino acids. The germline CDR1 and CDR2 sequences are SGDLS and YYNGEE.

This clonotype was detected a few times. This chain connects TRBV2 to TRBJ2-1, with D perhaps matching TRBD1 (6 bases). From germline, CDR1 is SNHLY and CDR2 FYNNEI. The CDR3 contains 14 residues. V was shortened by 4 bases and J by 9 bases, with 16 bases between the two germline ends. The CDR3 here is CASSGRGKFGEQFF. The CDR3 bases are TGTGCCAGCAGTGGAAGGGGGAAGTTTGGTGAGCAGTTCTTC.

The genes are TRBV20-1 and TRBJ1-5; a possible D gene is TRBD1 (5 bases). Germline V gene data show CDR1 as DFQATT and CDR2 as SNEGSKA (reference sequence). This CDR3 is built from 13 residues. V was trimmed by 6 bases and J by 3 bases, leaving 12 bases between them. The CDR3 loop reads CSAKRGSNQPQHF. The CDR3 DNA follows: TGCAGTGCGAAAAGGGGATCCAATCAGCCCCAGCATTTT.

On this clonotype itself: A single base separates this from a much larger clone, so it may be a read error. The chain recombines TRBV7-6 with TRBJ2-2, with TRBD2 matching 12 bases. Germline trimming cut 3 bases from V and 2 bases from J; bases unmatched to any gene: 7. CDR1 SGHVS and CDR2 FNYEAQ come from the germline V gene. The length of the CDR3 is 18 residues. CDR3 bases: TGTGCCAGCAGCTTGAGACTAGCGGGAGAGCCTAACACCGGGGAGCTGTTTTTT. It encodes CASSLRLAGEPNTGELFF. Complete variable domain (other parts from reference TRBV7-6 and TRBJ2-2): GAGVSQSPRYKVTKRGQDVALRCDPISGHVSLYWYRQALGQGPEFLTYFNYEAQQDKSGLPNDRFSAERPEGSISTLTIQRTEQRDSAMYRCASSLRLAGEPNTGELFFGEGSRLTVL.

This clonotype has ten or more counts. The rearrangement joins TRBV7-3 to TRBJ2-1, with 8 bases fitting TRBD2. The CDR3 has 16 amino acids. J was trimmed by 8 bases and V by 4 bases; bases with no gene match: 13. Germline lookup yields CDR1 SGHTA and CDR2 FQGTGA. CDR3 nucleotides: TGTGCCAGCAGCTGGGTAGGGACTAGAGGTCAGGATGAGCAGTTCTTC. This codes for CASSWVGTRGQDEQFF.

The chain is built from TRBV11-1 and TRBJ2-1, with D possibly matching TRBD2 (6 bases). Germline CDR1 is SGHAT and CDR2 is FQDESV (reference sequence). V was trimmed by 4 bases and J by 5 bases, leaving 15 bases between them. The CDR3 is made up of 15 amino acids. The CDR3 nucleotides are TGTGCCAGCAGCTCAAAGGGACTCTACAACAATGAGCAGTTCTTC. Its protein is CASSSKGLYNNEQFF.

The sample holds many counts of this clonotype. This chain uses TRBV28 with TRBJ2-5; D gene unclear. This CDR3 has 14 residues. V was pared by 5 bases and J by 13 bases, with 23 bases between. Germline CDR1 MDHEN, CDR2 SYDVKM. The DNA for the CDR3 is TGTGCCAGCAGTCCGACATCCCCACAGCGTCCTTGGTACTTC. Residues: CASSPTSPQRPWYF.